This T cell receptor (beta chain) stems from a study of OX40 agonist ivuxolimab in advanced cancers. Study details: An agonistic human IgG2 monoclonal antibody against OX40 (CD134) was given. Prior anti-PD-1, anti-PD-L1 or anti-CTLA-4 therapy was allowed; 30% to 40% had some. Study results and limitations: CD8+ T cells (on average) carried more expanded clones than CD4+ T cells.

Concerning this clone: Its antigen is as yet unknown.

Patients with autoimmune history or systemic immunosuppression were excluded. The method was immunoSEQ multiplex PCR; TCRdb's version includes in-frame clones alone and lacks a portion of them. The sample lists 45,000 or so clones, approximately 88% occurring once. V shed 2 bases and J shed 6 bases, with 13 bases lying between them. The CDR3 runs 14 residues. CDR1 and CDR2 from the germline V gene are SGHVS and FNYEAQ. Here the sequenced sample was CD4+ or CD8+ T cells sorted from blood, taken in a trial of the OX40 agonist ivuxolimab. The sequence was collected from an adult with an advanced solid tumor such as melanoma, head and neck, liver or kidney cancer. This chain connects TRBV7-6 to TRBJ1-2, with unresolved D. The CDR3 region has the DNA TGTGCCAGCAGCTTAAGGTCAGGCACGGATGGCTACACCTTC. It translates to CASSLRSGTDGYTF.